The sequence of this T cell receptor (beta chain) was determined in a study of T cell changes during pregnancy in multiple sclerosis. Germline CDR1 and CDR2: LNHDA and SQIVND (reference sequence). The CDR3 totals 11 residues. Between the trimmed V and J ends, which lost 6 bases and 7 bases, there was a span of 9 bases. Repertoires were generated with immunoSEQ multiplex PCR, while TCRdb's copy carries only in-frame clones and drops some. The table lists around 34,000 clones, about 90% of them singletons. The receptor comes from a female donor with multiple sclerosis, enrolled in a pregnancy study. J is TRBJ1-1 and V is TRBV19; D is uncertain. The sample was CD8+ T cells from peripheral blood mononuclear cells, taken after pregnancy. CDR3 loop: CASRRAFEAFF. The CDR3 DNA is TGTGCCAGTAGGCGCGCTTTTGAAGCTTTCTTT.